Below, 8 T cell receptor beta chains from the same sample are listed, as sequenced in a study of T cell changes during pregnancy in multiple sclerosis (dated by TCRdb to the late 2010s). The method was the immunoSEQ multiplex PCR assay. The source is immuneACCESS, and TCRdb retained only in-frame sequences with V and J called. Part of the clones is not carried over; for the studies checked, unresolved V genes explain less than half of this, and the remainder is unexplained. This sample lists about 94,000 clones; roughly 93% were detected once. The top ten hold around 0.86% of the sample. The starting material was peripheral blood, obtained in the third trimester of pregnancy. The source of these receptors is a female donor with multiple sclerosis, enrolled in a pregnancy study.

The chain combines TRBV28 with TRBJ1-2, with TRBD1 as a possible D gene (6 bases). This CDR3 contains 17 residues. The V end lost 2 bases, the J end lost 2 bases, and 18 bases lay between the germline ends. In germline, CDR1 is MDHEN, CDR2 SYDVKM. CDR3 region: CASSLVITGQRNYGYTF. The CDR3 nucleotides are TGTGCCAGCAGTTTAGTTATTACAGGACAGAGAAACTATGGCTACACCTTC.

The chain employs TRBV5-1 and TRBJ2-2; 9 positions match TRBD2. Germline V gene data show CDR1 as SGHRS and CDR2 as YFSETQ. The CDR3 loop spans 18 amino acids. V lost 4 bases to trimming and J lost 3 bases; unmatched junction nucleotides: 13. The CDR3 spells CASSGGLAFNLDTGELFF. The CDR3 DNA reads TGCGCCAGCAGCGGAGGACTAGCGTTTAATCTCGACACCGGGGAGCTGTTTTTT.

The CDR3 spells CAWWDMLSYTF. The CDR3 bases are TGTGCCTGGTGGGACATGCTCAGCTACACCTTC. The chain employs TRBV30 and TRBJ1-2; D possibly corresponds to TRBD1 (6 bases). The CDR3 is made up of 11 amino acids. Trimming cost V 5 bases and J 9 bases, with 13 bases left between them. Germline CDR1 reads GTSNPN; CDR2 reads SVGIG (reference sequence).

For the CDR3, the DNA is TGCGCCAGCAGCTATGGCGGACAGATGAACACTGAAGCTTTCTTT. It encodes CASSYGGQMNTEAFF. The chain combines TRBV5-1 with TRBJ1-1; TRBD1 might be the D (6 bases). The germline V gene encodes CDR1 SGHRS and CDR2 YFSETQ. This CDR3 region has 15 residues. The V and J ends lost 3 bases and 0 bases respectively, with 12 bases between them.

The V gene is TRBV5-4, the J gene TRBJ2-5; 12 bases map to TRBD2. Germline V gene sequence: CDR1 SGHNT, CDR2 YYREEE (reference sequence). The CDR3 is 16 amino acids. J was trimmed by 2 bases and V by 4 bases; bases with no gene match: 6. Here the CDR3 reads CASSPRTSGIQETQYF. In nucleotides, the CDR3 is TGTGCCAGCAGCCCCCGGACTAGCGGGATTCAAGAGACCCAGTACTTC. Together with reference TRBV5-4 and TRBJ2-5, the CDR3 gives the full variable domain: ETGVTQSPTHLIKTRGQQVTLRCSSQSGHNTVSWYQQALGQGPQFIFQYYREEENGRGNFPPRFSGLQFPNYSSELNVNALELDDSALYLCASSPRTSGIQETQYFGPGTRLLVL.

The chain combines TRBV7-6 with TRBJ1-1; D may be TRBD1 (5 bases). The CDR3 extends over 14 amino acids. V dropped 5 bases and J dropped 4 bases, with 14 bases sitting between them. CDR1 and CDR2 from the germline V gene are SGHVS and FNYEAQ. CDR3 loop: CASSPEGRVTEAFF. The CDR3 region has the DNA TGTGCCAGCAGCCCCGAAGGCAGGGTCACTGAAGCTTTCTTT. The full variable domain, in which reference TRBV7-6 and TRBJ1-1 provide the parts outside the CDR3, is GAGVSQSPRYKVTKRGQDVALRCDPISGHVSLYWYRQALGQGPEFLTYFNYEAQQDKSGLPNDRFSAERPEGSISTLTIQRTEQRDSAMYRCASSPEGRVTEAFFGQGTRLTVV.

V and J are TRBV28 and TRBJ2-5; 7 bases fit TRBD2. CDR1 is MDHEN and CDR2 is SYDVKM in the germline V gene. With V trimmed by 6 bases and J by 2 bases, 6 bases remained unmatched. This CDR3 spans 14 amino acids. DNA of the CDR3: TGTGCCAGCAGGTCCTGGGGGGGGCAAGAGACCCAGTACTTC. It translates to CASRSWGGQETQYF. Full variable domain (outside the CDR3, taken from reference TRBV28 and TRBJ2-5): DVKVTQSSRYLVKRTGEKVFLECVQDMDHENMFWYRQDPGLGLRLIYFSYDVKMKEKGDIPEGYSVSREKKERFSLILESASTNQTSMYLCASRSWGGQETQYFGPGTRLLVL.

V usage is TRBV5-1 and J usage is TRBJ2-5; 8 nucleotides match TRBD1. The germline V gene encodes CDR1 SGHRS and CDR2 YFSETQ. The CDR3 spans 13 residues. After removal of 2 bases from V and 4 bases from J, the junction contained 1 base not matched to a gene. This chain's CDR3 is CASSFDRGETQYF. The CDR3 DNA sequence: TGCGCCAGCAGCTTTGACAGGGGAGAGACCCAGTACTTC.